These 5 T cell receptor beta chains came from one sample sequenced in a study of glioma-infiltrating T cells after dendritic cell vaccination. Specified time point: after dendritic cell vaccination, including at tumor progression/relapse. Sequencing used immunoSEQ multiplex PCR; TCRdb keeps in-frame clones, though not all of them. Here the sample spans 99,000 or so clones, 90% being singletons. Here the sequenced sample was blood, taken after dendritic cell vaccination. These receptors all stem from a human donor with glioblastoma.

The chain has TRBV2 and TRBJ1-1, with TRBD1 matching over 12 bases. CDR1 and CDR2 (germline): SNHLY, FYNNEI. The trim removed 7 bases at V and 4 bases at J, leaving 4 bases unmatched. The CDR3 sequence is 14 residues long. CDR3 bases: TGTGCCAGCAAGGGACAGGGGGCCCGCACTGAAGCTTTCTTT. It is translated as CASKGQGARTEAFF. Filled out from reference TRBV2 and TRBJ1-1, the complete variable domain reads EPEVTQTPSHQVTQMGQEVILRCVPISNHLYFYWYRQILGQKVEFLVSFYNNEISEKSEIFDDQFSVERPDGSNFTLKIRSTKLEDSAMYFCASKGQGARTEAFFGQGTRLTVV.

J is TRBJ1-4 and V is TRBV5-1; tentatively, D is TRBD1 (5 bases). The V and J ends lost 4 bases and 4 bases respectively, with 17 bases between them. The CDR3 consists of 16 residues. Per the germline V gene, CDR1 is SGHRS and CDR2 is YFSETQ. The CDR3 protein is CASSPGHTQNNEKLFF. CDR3 sequence (DNA): TGCGCCAGCAGCCCAGGACACACGCAAAATAATGAAAAACTGTTTTTT.

This sequence joins TRBV9 and TRBJ1-2; tentatively, D is TRBD1 (6 bases). The CDR3 is 17 residues long. V was pared by 0 bases and J by 4 bases, with 19 bases between. Germline V CDR1 and CDR2: SGDLS, YYNGEE. The CDR3 is CASSVVAGTNAPYGYTF. Here the CDR3 DNA reads TGTGCCAGCAGCGTAGTGGCAGGGACAAACGCCCCCTATGGCTACACCTTC.

The chain employs TRBV7-8 and TRBJ2-7, with 10 bases aligning to TRBD2. Germline V gene lookup returns CDR1 SGHVS and CDR2 FQNEAQ. Losses at the gene ends were 4 bases for V and 5 bases for J; bases not matched to a gene: 11. The CDR3 covers 16 residues. This CDR3 reads CASSSSTSGIVHEQYF. The CDR3 DNA follows: TGTGCCAGCAGCTCTAGCACTAGCGGGATAGTCCACGAGCAGTACTTC.

V is TRBV5-1 and J is TRBJ2-3; a possible D gene is TRBD1 (6 bases). The CDR3 has 14 residues. Germline-derived CDR1 and CDR2 are SGHRS and YFSETQ. The V and J ends lost 3 bases and 0 bases respectively, with 8 bases between them. The CDR3 region has the DNA TGCGCCAGCAGCTCCCAGGGGAGCACAGATACGCAGTATTTT. Its protein is CASSSQGSTDTQYF. The whole variable domain, filled in from reference TRBV5-1 and TRBJ2-3, reads KAGVTQTPRYLIKTRGQQVTLSCSPISGHRSVSWYQQTPGQGLQFLFEYFSETQRNKGNFPGRFSGRQFSNSRSEMNVSTLELGDSALYLCASSSQGSTDTQYFGPGTRLTVL.